This T cell receptor (beta chain) originates from a study of T cells in Graves' hyperthyroidism and ophthalmopathy. For this clonotype: The antigen is unknown.

The germline gives CDR1 MGHDK, CDR2 SYGVNS. V dropped 2 bases and J dropped 5 bases, with 9 bases sitting between them. This CDR3 is built from 14 residues. Exclusion followed for patients with uncontrolled infection, other autoimmune disease, pregnancy or lactation. RNA transcripts gave rise to amplified TCR beta CDR3 regions. The HTBI set primed first-round TCR CDR3 RT-PCR. TCRdb used MiXCR to reprocess the multiplex PCR reads, holding one entry per CDR3 protein. Of some 690,000 distinct CDR3 sequences in the sample, approximately 15% were seen once. Regarding the study as a whole: Ophthalmopathy was distinguished from stable hyperthyroidism by 13 V-J signatures.

The sequenced sample was blood. The source is a man between 45 and 60 years old with Graves' hyperthyroidism. The chain uses TRBV25-1 and TRBJ1-4; tentatively, D is TRBD1 (5 bases). CDR3 coding DNA: TGTGCCAGCAGTGAACGGGGACCGAATGAAAAACTGTTTTTT. It encodes CASSERGPNEKLFF.